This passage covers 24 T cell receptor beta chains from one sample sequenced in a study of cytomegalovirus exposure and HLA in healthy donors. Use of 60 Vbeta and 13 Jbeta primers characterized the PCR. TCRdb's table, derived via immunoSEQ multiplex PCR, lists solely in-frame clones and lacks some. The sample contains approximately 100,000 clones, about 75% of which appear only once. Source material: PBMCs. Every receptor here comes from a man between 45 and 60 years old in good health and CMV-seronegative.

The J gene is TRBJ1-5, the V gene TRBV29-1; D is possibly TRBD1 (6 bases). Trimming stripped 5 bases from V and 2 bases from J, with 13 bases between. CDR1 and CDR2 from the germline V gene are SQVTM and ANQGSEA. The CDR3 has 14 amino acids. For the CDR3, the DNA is TGCAGCGTTTCGTTGGCAGGGGGCAATCAGCCCCAGCATTTT. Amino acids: CSVSLAGGNQPQHF.

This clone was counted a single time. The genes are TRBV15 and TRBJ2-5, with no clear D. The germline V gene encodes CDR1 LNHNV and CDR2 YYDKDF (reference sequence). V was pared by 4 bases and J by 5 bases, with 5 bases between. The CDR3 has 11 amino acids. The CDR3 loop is CATSTMETQYF. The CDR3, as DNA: TGTGCCACCAGCACTATGGAGACCCAGTACTTC.

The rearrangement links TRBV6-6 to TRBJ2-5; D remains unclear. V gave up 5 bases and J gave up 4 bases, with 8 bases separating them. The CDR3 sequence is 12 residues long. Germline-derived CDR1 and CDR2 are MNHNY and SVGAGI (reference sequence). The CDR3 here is CASSPSGETQYF. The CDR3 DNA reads TGTGCCAGCAGTCCTAGTGGAGAGACCCAGTACTTC.

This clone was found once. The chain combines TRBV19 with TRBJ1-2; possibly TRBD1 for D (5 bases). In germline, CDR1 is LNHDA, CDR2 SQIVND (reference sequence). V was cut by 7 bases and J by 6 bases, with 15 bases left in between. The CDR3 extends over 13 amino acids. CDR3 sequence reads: CASKIQELDGYTF. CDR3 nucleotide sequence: TGTGCCAGTAAGATACAGGAGTTGGATGGCTACACCTTC. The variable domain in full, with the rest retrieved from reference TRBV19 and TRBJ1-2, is DGGITQSPKYLFRKEGQNVTLSCEQNLNHDAMYWYRQDPGQGLRLIYYSQIVNDFQKGDIAEGYSVSREKKESFPLTVTSAQKNPTAFYLCASKIQELDGYTFGSGTRLTVV.

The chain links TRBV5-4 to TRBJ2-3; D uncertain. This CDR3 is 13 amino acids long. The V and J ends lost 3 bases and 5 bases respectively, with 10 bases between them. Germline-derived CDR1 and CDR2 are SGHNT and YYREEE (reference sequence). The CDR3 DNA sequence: TGTGCCAGCAGCTCGAACGAACTAGATACGCAGTATTTT. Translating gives CASSSNELDTQYF.

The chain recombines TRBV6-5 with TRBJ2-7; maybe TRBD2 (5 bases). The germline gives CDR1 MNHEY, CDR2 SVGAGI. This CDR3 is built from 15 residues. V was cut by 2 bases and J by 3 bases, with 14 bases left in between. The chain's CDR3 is CASSYKAAGLYEQYF. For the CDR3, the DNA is TGTGCCAGCAGTTACAAGGCAGCAGGACTCTACGAGCAGTACTTC.

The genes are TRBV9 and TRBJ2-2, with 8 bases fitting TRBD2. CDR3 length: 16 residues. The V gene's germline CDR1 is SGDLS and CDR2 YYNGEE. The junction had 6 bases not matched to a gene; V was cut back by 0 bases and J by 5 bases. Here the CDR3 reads CASSVVGGAGTGELFF. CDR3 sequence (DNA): TGTGCCAGCAGCGTAGTCGGGGGGGCCGGTACCGGGGAGCTGTTTTTT.

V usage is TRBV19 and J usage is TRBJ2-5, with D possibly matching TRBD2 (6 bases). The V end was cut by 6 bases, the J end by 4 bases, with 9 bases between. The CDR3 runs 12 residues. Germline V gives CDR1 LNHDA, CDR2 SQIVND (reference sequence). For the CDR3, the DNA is TGTGCCAGTAGCGCGGGGATAGAGACCCAGTACTTC. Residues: CASSAGIETQYF.

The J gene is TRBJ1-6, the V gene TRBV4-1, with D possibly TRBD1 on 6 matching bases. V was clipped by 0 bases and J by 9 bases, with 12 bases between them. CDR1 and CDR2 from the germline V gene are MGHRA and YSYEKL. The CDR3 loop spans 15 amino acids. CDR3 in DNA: TGCGCCAGCAGCCAAGATTCCAGGGGCCTTTCACCCCTCCACTTT. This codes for CASSQDSRGLSPLHF.

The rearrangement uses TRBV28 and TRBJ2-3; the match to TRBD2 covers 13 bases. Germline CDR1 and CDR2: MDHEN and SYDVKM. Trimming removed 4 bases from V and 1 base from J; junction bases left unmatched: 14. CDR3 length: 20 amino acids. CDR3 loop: CASSSPSGLAGVEGTDTQYF. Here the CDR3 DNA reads TGTGCCAGCAGTTCCCCCTCTGGACTAGCGGGAGTAGAGGGCACAGATACGCAGTATTTT.

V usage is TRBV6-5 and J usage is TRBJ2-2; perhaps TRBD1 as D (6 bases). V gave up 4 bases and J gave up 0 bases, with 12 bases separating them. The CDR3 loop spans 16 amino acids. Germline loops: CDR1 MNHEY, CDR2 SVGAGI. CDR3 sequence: CASSLQGETNTGELFF. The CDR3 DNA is TGTGCCAGCAGTTTACAGGGCGAGACGAACACCGGGGAGCTGTTTTTT.

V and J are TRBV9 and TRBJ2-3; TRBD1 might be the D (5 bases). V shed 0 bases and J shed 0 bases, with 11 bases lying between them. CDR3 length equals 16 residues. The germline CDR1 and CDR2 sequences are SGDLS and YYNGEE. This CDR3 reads CASSVDGAISTDTQYF. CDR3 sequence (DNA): TGTGCCAGCAGCGTAGATGGGGCGATAAGCACAGATACGCAGTATTTT. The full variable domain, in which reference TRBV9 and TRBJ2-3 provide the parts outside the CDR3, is DSGVTQTPKHLITATGQRVTLRCSPRSGDLSVYWYQQSLDQGLQFLIQYYNGEERAKGNILERFSAQQFPDLHSELNLSSLELGDSALYFCASSVDGAISTDTQYFGPGTRLTVL.

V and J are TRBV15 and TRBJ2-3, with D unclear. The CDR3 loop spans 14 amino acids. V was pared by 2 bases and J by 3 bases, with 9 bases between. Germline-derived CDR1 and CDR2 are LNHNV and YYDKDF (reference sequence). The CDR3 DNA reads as TGTGCCACCAGCAGACCCGGGTGGACAGATACGCAGTATTTT. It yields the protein CATSRPGWTDTQYF.

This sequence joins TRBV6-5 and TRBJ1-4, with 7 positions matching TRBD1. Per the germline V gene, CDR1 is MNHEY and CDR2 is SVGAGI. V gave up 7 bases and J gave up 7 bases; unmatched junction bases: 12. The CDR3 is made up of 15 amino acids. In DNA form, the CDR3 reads TGTGCCAGCAAACGACAACAGGGGATTAGTGAAAAACTGTTTTTT. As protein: CASKRQQGISEKLFF.

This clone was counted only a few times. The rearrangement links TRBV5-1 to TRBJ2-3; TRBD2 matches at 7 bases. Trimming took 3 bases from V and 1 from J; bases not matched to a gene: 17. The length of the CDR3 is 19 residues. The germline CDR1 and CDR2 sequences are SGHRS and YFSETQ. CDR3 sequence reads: CASSWLRLAEARGTDTQYF. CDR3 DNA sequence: TGCGCCAGCAGCTGGCTTAGGCTAGCGGAAGCCCGGGGCACAGATACGCAGTATTTT.

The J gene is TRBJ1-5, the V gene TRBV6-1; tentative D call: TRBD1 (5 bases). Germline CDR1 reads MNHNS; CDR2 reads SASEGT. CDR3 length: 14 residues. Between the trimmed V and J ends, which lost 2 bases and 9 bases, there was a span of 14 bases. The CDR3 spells CASSETPEGLPQHF. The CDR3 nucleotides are TGTGCCAGCAGTGAAACACCGGAGGGACTGCCCCAGCATTTT.

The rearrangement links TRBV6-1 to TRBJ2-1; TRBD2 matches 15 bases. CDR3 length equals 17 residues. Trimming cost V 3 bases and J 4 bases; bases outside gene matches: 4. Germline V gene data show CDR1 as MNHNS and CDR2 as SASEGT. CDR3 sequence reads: CASSDSGTSGGYNEQFF. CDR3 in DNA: TGTGCCAGCAGTGATTCCGGGACTAGCGGGGGGTACAATGAGCAGTTCTTC.

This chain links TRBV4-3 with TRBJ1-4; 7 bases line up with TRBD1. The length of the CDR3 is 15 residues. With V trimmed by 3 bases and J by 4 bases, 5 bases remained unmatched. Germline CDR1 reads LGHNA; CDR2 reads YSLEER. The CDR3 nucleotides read TGCGCCAGCAGCCACCTGGGACAGCTTAATGAAAAACTGTTTTTT. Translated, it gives CASSHLGQLNEKLFF.

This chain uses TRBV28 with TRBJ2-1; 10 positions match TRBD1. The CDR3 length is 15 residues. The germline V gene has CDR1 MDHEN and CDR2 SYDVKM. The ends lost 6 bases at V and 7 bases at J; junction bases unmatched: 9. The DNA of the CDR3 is TGTGCCAGCAGCCCCTTTGGACAGGGGGGTAATGAGCAGTTCTTC. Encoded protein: CASSPFGQGGNEQFF.

The CDR3 coding sequence is TGTGCCTGGAGTTCACTTAGCGGACGCTACAATGAGCAGTTCTTC. Protein product: CAWSSLSGRYNEQFF. This chain uses TRBV30 with TRBJ2-1; perhaps TRBD2 as D (6 bases). From germline, CDR1 is GTSNPN and CDR2 SVGIG (reference sequence). Trimming pared 2 bases from V and 3 bases from J, leaving 14 bases between. This CDR3 spans 15 amino acids. Supplemented by reference TRBV30 and TRBJ2-1, the full variable domain reads SQTIHQWPATLVQPVGSPLSLECTVEGTSNPNLYWYRQAAGRGLQLLFYSVGIGQISSEVPQNLSASRPQDRQFILSSKKLLLSDSGFYLCAWSSLSGRYNEQFFGPGTRLTVL.

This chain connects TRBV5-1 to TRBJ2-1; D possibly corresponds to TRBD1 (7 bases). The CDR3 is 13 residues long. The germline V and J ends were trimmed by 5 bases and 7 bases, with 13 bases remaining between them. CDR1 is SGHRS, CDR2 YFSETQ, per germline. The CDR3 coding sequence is TGCGCCAGCAGGGGGGGACAGATGAATGAGCAGTTCTTC. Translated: CASRGGQMNEQFF.

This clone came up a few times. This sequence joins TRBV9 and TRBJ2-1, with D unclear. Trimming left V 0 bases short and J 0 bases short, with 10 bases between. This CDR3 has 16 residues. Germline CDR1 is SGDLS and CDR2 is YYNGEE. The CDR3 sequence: CASSVAAVTSYNEQFF. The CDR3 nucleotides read TGTGCCAGCAGCGTAGCTGCAGTTACCTCCTACAATGAGCAGTTCTTC.

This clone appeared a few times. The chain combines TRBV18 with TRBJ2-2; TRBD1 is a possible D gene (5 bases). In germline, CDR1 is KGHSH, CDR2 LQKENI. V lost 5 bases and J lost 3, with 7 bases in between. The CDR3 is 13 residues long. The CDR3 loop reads CASSARDTGELFF. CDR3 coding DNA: TGTGCCAGCTCAGCCAGGGACACCGGGGAGCTGTTTTTT.

The CDR3 DNA reads as TGTGCCAGTAGTATTAGGGGAAACAAGGGGGTTCGAACCCTCCACTTT. Its protein product is CASSIRGNKGVRTLHF. The chain couples TRBV19 to TRBJ1-6; tentative D call: TRBD1 (6 bases). The length of the CDR3 is 16 residues. The V end was cut by 3 bases, the J end by 14 bases, with 23 bases between. In germline, CDR1 is LNHDA, CDR2 SQIVND (reference sequence).